This T cell receptor (beta chain) came from a study of T cell repertoires in cytomegalovirus infection. Study-wide context: Peptides in the study included HLA-C-restricted and HLA-B-restricted CMV epitopes. CMV infection and matching HLA type were both indicated by public TCR beta signatures. General study points: Cumulated frequencies of public TCR beta families served to identify carriers of CMV plus the relevant HLA. Within the response measured ex vivo, HLA-C-restricted CMV-specific TCR beta clonotypes were dominant.

Looked up from germline, CDR1 is LGHDT and CDR2 is YNNKEL (reference sequence). The J segment lost 8 bases and the V segment lost 5 bases, leaving 9 bases of the junction unmatched. This CDR3 has 15 amino acids. TCRdb processed the reads anew with MiXCR; each CDR3 protein has one entry. The profile shows about 740,000 distinct CDR3 sequences, around 31% of them singletons. Comment on this clonotype: The antigen remains undetermined.

The sequences come from cultured PBMCs, collected from culture after CMV antigen stimulation. The chain joins TRBV3-1 to TRBJ2-1, with TRBD2 matching over 10 bases. This receptor was taken from a human donor in good health (CMV status not recorded). Some clones in this sample may be carry-over from other donors' samples. CDR3 loop: CASSDIGTSVYEQFF. The CDR3 region has the DNA TGTGCCAGCAGCGATATAGGGACTAGCGTCTATGAGCAGTTCTTC.